The 8 T cell receptor beta chains below were found in one sample sequenced in a study of blood T cell repertoires in COVID-19. TCRdb keeps only in-frame clones here, not all; method: immunoSEQ multiplex PCR. This table has approximately 150,000 clones, 84% appearing once. The sample consisted of peripheral blood. All receptors derive from a man aged 55-75 years with active or convalescent COVID-19.

In its sample, this clone was seen once. The rearrangement links TRBV6-6 to TRBJ2-3; a weak D match, TRBD1 (6 bases). V was shortened by 5 bases and J by 0 bases, with 15 bases between the two germline ends. Germline loops: CDR1 MNHNY, CDR2 SVGAGI (reference sequence). The CDR3 totals 16 residues. CDR3 bases: TGTGCCAGCAGTAAAAAGGACAGCTTAAGCACAGATACGCAGTATTTT. This gives the protein CASSKKDSLSTDTQYF.

The chain's CDR3 is CASQRGTEDNYGYTF. CDR3 sequence (DNA): TGTGCCTCTCAAAGGGGGACAGAAGATAACTATGGCTACACCTTC. The chain couples TRBV6-5 to TRBJ1-2, with 7 positions matching TRBD1. This CDR3 contains 15 residues. The V gene's germline CDR1 is MNHEY and CDR2 SVGAGI. Trimming took 11 bases from V and 1 from J; bases not matched to a gene: 13.

A single count supports this clone. This chain links TRBV9 with TRBJ2-4; 7 bases match TRBD2. CDR1 SGDLS and CDR2 YYNGEE come from the germline V gene. There are 17 residues in the CDR3. V lost 3 bases to trimming and J lost 0 bases; unmatched junction nucleotides: 9. The CDR3 sequence is CASSASGTPLAKNIQYF. The CDR3 DNA reads TGTGCCAGCAGCGCAAGCGGGACTCCCTTAGCCAAAAACATTCAGTACTTC. Looking up the rest from reference TRBV9 and TRBJ2-4 gives the full variable domain: DSGVTQTPKHLITATGQRVTLRCSPRSGDLSVYWYQQSLDQGLQFLIQYYNGEERAKGNILERFSAQQFPDLHSELNLSSLELGDSALYFCASSASGTPLAKNIQYFGAGTRLSVL.

The chain recombines TRBV19 with TRBJ2-1; 7 positions match TRBD2. J lost 4 bases, V lost 4 bases, and 10 bases had no gene match. This CDR3 is built from 16 residues. In germline, CDR1 is LNHDA, CDR2 SQIVND (reference sequence). CDR3 nucleotides: TGTGCCAGTAGTAGGGGGGAGGGGCTCGGATACAATGAGCAGTTCTTC. It translates to CASSRGEGLGYNEQFF.

The CDR3 DNA follows: TGTGCCACCAAATCCGGGACTAGCGAAACCGGGGAGCTGTTTTTT. Translation gives CATKSGTSETGELFF. V is TRBV24-1 and J is TRBJ2-2; 10 nucleotides agree with TRBD2. Unmatched junction bases numbered 7, after V lost 8 bases and J lost 5 bases. The CDR3 covers 15 residues. Germline loops: CDR1 KGHDR, CDR2 SFDVKD.

This clone was observed a single time. The chain carries TRBV29-1 and TRBJ1-2, with a weak D call TRBD1 (6 bases). Germline V CDR1 and CDR2: SQVTM, ANQGSEA. CDR3 size: 15 residues. V was trimmed by 4 bases and J by 2 bases, leaving 17 bases between them. The CDR3 region is CSVVGLDRDNYGYTF. The DNA of the CDR3 is TGCAGCGTTGTGGGCCTGGACAGAGACAACTATGGCTACACCTTC.

The chain recombines TRBV4-3 with TRBJ2-2; the D gene is possibly TRBD2 (6 bases). V lost 0 bases to trimming and J lost 0 bases, with 14 bases between them. Germline V gives CDR1 LGHNA, CDR2 YSLEER. The CDR3 totals 18 residues. CDR3 protein: CASSQEGASVANTGELFF. CDR3 nucleotides: TGCGCCAGCAGCCAAGAAGGGGCTAGCGTTGCGAACACCGGGGAGCTGTTTTTT.

The chain has TRBV6-2 or TRBV6-3 and TRBJ2-3; no clear D gene. V shed 0 bases and J shed 8 bases, with 9 bases lying between them. Per the germline V gene, CDR1 is MNHEY and CDR2 is SVGEGT. The CDR3 covers 13 residues. The CDR3 DNA is TGTGCCAGCAGTTACTCCCCGATCAGTACGCAGTATTTT. It is translated as CASSYSPISTQYF.